These 3 T cell receptor beta chains originate from one sample sequenced in a study of cytomegalovirus exposure and HLA in healthy donors. PCR amplification relied on 60 Vbeta primers (plus 13 Jbeta primers). Measured with immunoSEQ multiplex PCR; TCRdb has only the in-frame clones, and not every one. The sample holds about 180,000 clones, over 75% seen once. Sequencing used PBMCs. The receptor source for this set is a woman aged 45-65 years in good health and CMV-seronegative.

Written as DNA, the CDR3 is TGTGCCAGCAGTCGACAGGGGCCTCGCTACGAGCAGTACTTC. Its translation: CASSRQGPRYEQYF. The rearrangement uses TRBV27 and TRBJ2-7; 8 positions agree with TRBD1. Unmatched junction bases numbered 6, after V lost 5 bases and J lost 3 bases. Germline V gene sequence: CDR1 MNHEY, CDR2 SMNVEV (reference sequence). The CDR3 length is 14 residues.

The V gene is TRBV5-1, the J gene TRBJ2-7; D might be TRBD2 (5 bases). Between the trimmed V and J ends, which lost 1 base and 5 bases, there was a span of 13 bases. Germline V lookup: CDR1 SGHRS, CDR2 YFSETQ. CDR3 length: 14 amino acids. The CDR3 spells CASSLSGASHEQYF. The CDR3 coding sequence is TGCGCCAGCAGCTTGAGCGGAGCGAGCCACGAGCAGTACTTC.

V gene TRBV5-1 combines with J gene TRBJ2-5; the match to TRBD2 covers 7 bases. CDR3 length: 14 residues. V lost 4 bases to trimming and J lost 0 bases; unmatched junction nucleotides: 3. The germline V gene encodes CDR1 SGHRS and CDR2 YFSETQ. The CDR3 coding sequence is TGCGCCAGCAGCCTACTAGCGTACCAAGAGACCCAGTACTTC. Its protein product is CASSLLAYQETQYF. The variable domain in full, with the rest retrieved from reference TRBV5-1 and TRBJ2-5, is KAGVTQTPRYLIKTRGQQVTLSCSPISGHRSVSWYQQTPGQGLQFLFEYFSETQRNKGNFPGRFSGRQFSNSRSEMNVSTLELGDSALYLCASSLLAYQETQYFGPGTRLLVL.